These 21 T cell receptor beta chains originate from one sample sequenced in a study of radiation and T cells in renal cell carcinoma. The protocol was immunoSEQ multiplex PCR, while the TCRdb copy is restricted to in-frame clones and leaves out a portion. The table shows 45,000 to 65,000 clones, with just under 80% occurring only once. Documented time point: baseline pretreatment blood. Regarding treatment: 15 Gy SBRT to primary tumor, nephrectomy 4 weeks later. Sample: blood, taken from a patient whose treatment included radiotherapy and nephrectomy. The source is a man aged 55 to 69 with renal cell carcinoma.

The gene calls are TRBV28 and TRBJ2-2; possibly TRBD2 for D (6 bases). Germline-derived CDR1 and CDR2 are MDHEN and SYDVKM. The CDR3 covers 15 residues. V lost 6 bases and J lost 7, with 18 bases in between. The CDR3, as DNA: TGTGCCAGCAGCCCCCTCCGGACTATCTACGGGGAGCTGTTTTTT. This translates into CASSPLRTIYGELFF.

This chain links TRBV19 with TRBJ1-5, with D perhaps matching TRBD1 (5 bases). Germline V gene sequence: CDR1 LNHDA, CDR2 SQIVND (reference sequence). The V end was cut by 7 bases, the J end by 2 bases, with 27 bases between. This CDR3 is built from 19 residues. The CDR3 is CASMNRDGVFRRGNQPQHF. The CDR3 bases are TGTGCCAGTATGAACCGGGACGGAGTATTCCGGAGGGGCAATCAGCCCCAGCATTTT.

The V call is TRBV14, the J call TRBJ2-1; a weak D match, TRBD2 (6 bases). This CDR3 spans 15 amino acids. Per germline, CDR1 SGHDN and CDR2 FVKESK. V lost 1 base, J lost 0 bases, and 7 bases lay in between. CDR3 sequence: CASSQVGGSYNEQFF. DNA of the CDR3: TGTGCCAGCAGCCAAGTGGGGGGCTCCTACAATGAGCAGTTCTTC. The full variable domain, rest sourced from reference TRBV14 and TRBJ2-1, is EAGVTQFPSHSVIEKGQTVTLRCDPISGHDNLYWYRRVMGKEIKFLLHFVKESKQDESGMPNNRFLAERTGGTYSTLKVQPAELEDSGVYFCASSQVGGSYNEQFFGPGTRLTVL.

This chain joins TRBV29-1 and TRBJ1-2; unclear D gene. V gave up 0 bases and J gave up 1 base, with 12 bases separating them. This CDR3 has 15 residues. Germline assignment: CDR1 SQVTM and CDR2 ANQGSEA. The CDR3 coding sequence is TGCAGCGTTGAAGATGGGAGGTTCCTTAACTATGGCTACACCTTC. Its translation is CSVEDGRFLNYGYTF.

The rearrangement joins TRBV10-3 to TRBJ2-7; D not resolved. The CDR3 totals 12 residues. CDR1 is ENHRY, CDR2 SYGVKD, per germline. CDR3 amino acids: CAISEGFYGQYV. DNA of the CDR3: TGTGCCATCAGTGAGGGATTTTACGGGCAGTACGTC.

The chain is built from TRBV15 and TRBJ1-1; no reliable D call. Germline CDR1 LNHNV, CDR2 YYDKDF (reference sequence). The CDR3 spans 15 residues. V gave up 1 base and J gave up 0 bases, with 9 bases separating them. DNA for the CDR3: TGTGCCACCAGCAGAGGGGTAGGATTGAACACTGAAGCTTTCTTT. This translates into CATSRGVGLNTEAFF.

J is TRBJ2-4 and V is TRBV27, with a possible D match to TRBD2 (8 bases). The V end was cut by 0 bases, the J end by 7 bases, with 13 bases between. Germline CDR1 is MNHEY and CDR2 is SMNVEV (reference sequence). The CDR3 is 15 amino acids. CDR3 amino acids: CASSLSREGANIQYF. Written as DNA, the CDR3 is TGTGCCAGCAGTTTATCACGGGAGGGGGCTAACATTCAGTACTTC.

The rearrangement joins TRBV18 to TRBJ1-4; a possible D gene is TRBD1 (6 bases). Deletions cut 3 bases from V and 4 bases from J, with 15 bases between. Germline CDR1 reads KGHSH; CDR2 reads LQKENI. This CDR3 region has 16 residues. The CDR3 loop is CASSPGTLRGNEKLFF. CDR3 nucleotide sequence: TGTGCCAGCTCACCGGGGACCCTCAGGGGTAATGAAAAACTGTTTTTT.

The J gene is TRBJ1-2, the V gene TRBV14; tentatively, D is TRBD1 (5 bases). This CDR3 is built from 16 residues. Germline CDR1 SGHDN, CDR2 FVKESK. V gave up 4 bases and J gave up 5 bases, with 20 bases separating them. CDR3 bases: TGTGCCAGCAGCCGAGGAGGGGCAGGAACCCTTTATGGCTACACCTTC. Translating gives CASSRGGAGTLYGYTF.

The chain recombines TRBV11-2 with TRBJ2-7, with D possibly TRBD2 on 5 matching bases. Between the trimmed V and J ends, which lost 0 bases and 3 bases, there was a span of 15 bases. The length of the CDR3 is 16 residues. Per the germline V gene, CDR1 is SGHAT and CDR2 is FQNNGV. CDR3 loop: CASSLDRGGYSYEQYF. The CDR3 region has the DNA TGTGCCAGCAGCTTAGATCGAGGCGGGTACAGCTACGAGCAGTACTTC.

The chain couples TRBV6-5 to TRBJ1-5; D is unclear. V was pared by 0 bases and J by 3 bases, with 12 bases between. The CDR3 runs 16 residues. CDR1 and CDR2 from the germline V gene are MNHEY and SVGAGI. CDR3 in DNA: TGTGCCAGCAGTTACTCCGGTCTAGGGATCAATCAGCCCCAGCATTTT. It encodes CASSYSGLGINQPQHF.

This clone was seen more than once but under ten times. The chain uses TRBV2 and TRBJ2-5, with D possibly being TRBD2 (5 bases). V dropped 3 bases and J dropped 1 base, with 12 bases sitting between them. The V gene's germline CDR1 is SNHLY and CDR2 FYNNEI. This CDR3 has 15 amino acids. CDR3 coding DNA: TGTGCCAGCAGTGACGACGCCGGGGTCCAAGAGACCCAGTACTTC. It codes for CASSDDAGVQETQYF.

This clone has just one count. This chain uses TRBV2 with TRBJ2-2, with 7 bases identical to TRBD1. The CDR3 consists of 15 residues. Trimming cost V 5 bases and J 6 bases; bases outside gene matches: 9. Per the germline V gene, CDR1 is SNHLY and CDR2 is FYNNEI. The CDR3 nucleotides read TGTGCCAGCAGTCCCAACAGGGGAGTTGCCGGGGAGCTGTTTTTT. The encoded protein is CASSPNRGVAGELFF. Full variable domain (rest looked up from reference TRBV2 and TRBJ2-2): EPEVTQTPSHQVTQMGQEVILRCVPISNHLYFYWYRQILGQKVEFLVSFYNNEISEKSEIFDDQFSVERPDGSNFTLKIRSTKLEDSAMYFCASSPNRGVAGELFFGEGSRLTVL.

V is TRBV6-1 and J is TRBJ2-3; 9 positions agree with TRBD2. In germline, CDR1 is MNHNS, CDR2 SASEGT. Losses at the gene ends were 8 bases for V and 8 bases for J; bases not matched to a gene: 11. The CDR3 runs 14 residues. DNA of the CDR3: TGTGCCAGCTCGAGGGGGACTAGCTATCCTACGCAGTATTTT. Amino acid sequence: CASSRGTSYPTQYF.

This chain links TRBV27 with TRBJ1-3, with 10 bases aligning to TRBD1. Germline trimming cut 6 bases from V and 4 bases from J; bases unmatched to any gene: 6. Germline loops: CDR1 MNHEY, CDR2 SMNVEV (reference sequence). The CDR3 runs to 15 residues. CDR3 in amino acids: CASRQDRGPGNTIYF. CDR3 nucleotide sequence: TGTGCCAGCAGGCAAGACAGGGGGCCCGGAAACACCATATATTTT.

The chain employs TRBV5-1 and TRBJ1-2, with 8 bases fitting TRBD1. This CDR3 is 15 amino acids long. J was trimmed by 3 bases and V by 0 bases; bases with no gene match: 4. The germline V gene has CDR1 SGHRS and CDR2 YFSETQ. The CDR3 loop reads CASSLEGTGDYGYTF. CDR3 DNA: TGCGCCAGCAGCTTGGAAGGGACAGGAGACTATGGCTACACCTTC.

This clone was observed a single time. The genes are TRBV7-2 and TRBJ2-1, with 7 bases fitting TRBD2. This CDR3 has 15 amino acids. J lost 4 bases, V lost 5 bases, and 8 bases had no gene match. In germline, CDR1 is SGHTA, CDR2 FQGNSA. The CDR3 sequence: CASSAPERGYNEQFF. DNA of the CDR3: TGTGCCAGCAGCGCCCCCGAGCGGGGTTACAATGAGCAGTTCTTC. The variable domain in full, with the rest retrieved from reference TRBV7-2 and TRBJ2-1, is GAGVSQSPSNKVTEKGKDVELRCDPISGHTALYWYRQSLGQGLEFLIYFQGNSAPDKSGLPSDRFSAERTGGSVSTLTIQRTQQEDSAVYLCASSAPERGYNEQFFGPGTRLTVL.

This clone was observed once. The V gene is TRBV10-3, the J gene TRBJ2-3; D may be TRBD2 (5 bases). The CDR3 has 16 residues. Per germline, CDR1 ENHRY and CDR2 SYGVKD. V was clipped by 2 bases and J by 1 base, with 13 bases between them. The CDR3: CAISEAGKGGTDTQYF. CDR3 DNA: TGTGCCATCAGTGAGGCCGGGAAAGGAGGCACAGATACGCAGTATTTT.

The rearrangement uses TRBV5-4 and TRBJ1-1; D is unclear. The length of the CDR3 is 15 residues. Germline loops: CDR1 SGHNT, CDR2 YYREEE (reference sequence). The V end lost 4 bases, the J end lost 0 bases, and 13 bases lay between the germline ends. The CDR3 DNA reads TGTGCCAGCAGCCCCAACAACCCTATGAACACTGAAGCTTTCTTT. Its translation is CASSPNNPMNTEAFF. Filled out from reference TRBV5-4 and TRBJ1-1, the complete variable domain reads ETGVTQSPTHLIKTRGQQVTLRCSSQSGHNTVSWYQQALGQGPQFIFQYYREEENGRGNFPPRFSGLQFPNYSSELNVNALELDDSALYLCASSPNNPMNTEAFFGQGTRLTVV.

The chain carries TRBV18 and TRBJ2-3; D unresolved. Germline CDR1 KGHSH, CDR2 LQKENI. This CDR3 comprises 14 residues. Trimming removed 4 bases from V and 0 bases from J, with 8 bases in between. CDR3 sequence reads: CASSRSASTDTQYF. CDR3 bases: TGTGCCAGCTCACGGTCAGCTAGCACAGATACGCAGTATTTT.

The V call is TRBV7-3, the J call TRBJ2-1, with 9 bases matching TRBD2. There are 12 residues in the CDR3. Germline V CDR1 and CDR2: SGHTA, FQGTGA. V lost 4 bases to trimming and J lost 15 bases; unmatched junction nucleotides: 7. CDR3 residues: CASSSAGTSLFF. CDR3 in DNA: TGTGCCAGCAGCTCAGCCGGGACTAGCCTGTTCTTC.